This T cell receptor beta chain was sequenced in a study of CD4 T cells in relation to SARS-CoV-2 and coronaviruses. Study in general: ViraFEST: approximately 10-day antigen culture of PBMCs, then TCR beta CDR3 sequencing.

CDR1 and CDR2 (germline): LGHNT, FRNRAP. The V gene lost 6 bases and the J gene lost 1 base, with 12 bases spanning the gap. CDR3 length equals 14 residues. Whole-study findings and limits: Compared with monoreactive clones, crossreactive clones showed significantly weaker SARS-CoV-2 expansion.

Here immunoSEQ multiplex PCR was the method, and the copy in TCRdb shows in-frame clones only, minus some. The sample gives some 15,000 clones, around 78% of which show up once; roughly a sixth is in the top ten. Regarding this clone: Its antigen remains unidentified.

The unexposed donors gave CD4+ T cells in about 2010-2019, prior to COVID-19. After less than 11 days of culture, CD4+ T cells were isolated. Sequencing used CD4+ T cells from PBMCs, cultured in vitro. The genes are TRBV12-5 and TRBJ1-1; D ambiguous. The clonotype originates from a human donor in good health. The CDR3 loop reads CASGKTEPNTEAFF. CDR3 coding DNA: TGTGCTAGTGGCAAAACGGAACCGAACACTGAAGCTTTCTTT.